This T cell receptor (beta chain) derives from a study of blood T cell repertoires in COVID-19. Study information: Samples taken during acute and convalescent COVID-19 were collected in the United States, Italy and Spain. Sources were T cells, B-cell-depleted T cells, or PBMCs; the material itself was cDNA or gDNA.

CDR1 is SGHRS, CDR2 YFSETQ, per germline. Trimming cost V 4 bases and J 4 bases, with 17 bases left between them. The CDR3 runs 16 residues. Source study methods: Nucleated cell number was recorded as an estimate derived from reference gene primer amplification. The data were produced by immunoSEQ multiplex PCR, yet TCRdb's version contains in-frame clones alone and is incomplete. Clone size and V and J calls were adopted from that table, with D and trimming inferred from the DNA. The sample has about 270,000 clones; over 75% are singletons. This clone was observed a handful of times. The chain has TRBV5-1 and TRBJ1-4; D might be TRBD1 (6 bases). Material: peripheral blood. This sequence was found in a woman in her seventies with acute or convalescent COVID-19. The DNA for the CDR3 is TGCGCCAGCAGCCTTGCCGGACAGACCTTTAATGAAAAACTGTTTTTT. It yields the protein CASSLAGQTFNEKLFF.